A single sample is the source of the 13 T cell receptor beta chains below, sequenced in a study of T cell responses to AZD1222 COVID-19 vaccine. Using immunoSEQ multiplex PCR, the repertoire was profiled, and TCRdb retains in-frame clones only, with some absent. The repertoire holds some 97,000 clones, with around 90% as singletons. The sequenced sample was peripheral blood, obtained on day 0 of AZD1222 vaccination. The source of these receptors is an adult in good health.

The rearrangement uses TRBV4-2 and TRBJ2-7, with TRBD2 identical over 11 bases. Germline CDR1 reads LGHNA; CDR2 reads YNFKEQ. V lost 3 bases to trimming and J lost 4 bases; unmatched junction nucleotides: 11. The CDR3 is 17 amino acids. The CDR3 loop reads CASSQALSSGRSYEQYF. As DNA, the CDR3 is TGTGCCAGCAGCCAGGCCTTATCTAGCGGGAGGTCGTACGAGCAGTACTTC.

The rearrangement links TRBV7-9 to TRBJ2-6, with D perhaps matching TRBD1 (6 bases). The CDR3 totals 16 residues. Trimming removed 4 bases at V and 1 base at J, with 11 bases between. The germline V gene has CDR1 SEHNR and CDR2 FQNEAQ (reference sequence). The CDR3 nucleotides are TGTGCCAGCAGCTCCGACAGGAGGTCTGGGGCCAACGTCCTGACTTTC. This codes for CASSSDRRSGANVLTF.

The CDR3 DNA reads as TGTGCCAGCAGCTCGCAGGGGCGAACCGGGGAGCTGTTTTTT. Translated, it gives CASSSQGRTGELFF. The J gene is TRBJ2-2, the V gene TRBV7-9; TRBD1 might be the D (6 bases). The CDR3 has 14 residues. In germline, CDR1 is SEHNR, CDR2 FQNEAQ (reference sequence). V lost 4 bases and J lost 5, with 11 bases in between.

The J gene is TRBJ2-7, the V gene TRBV27; 9 nucleotides align to TRBD2. Germline values: CDR1 MNHEY, CDR2 SMNVEV (reference sequence). The CDR3 runs 14 residues. The J segment lost 5 bases and the V segment lost 4 bases, leaving 6 bases of the junction unmatched. DNA for the CDR3: TGTGCCAGCAGTTCGGTAGCGGGAGTGAACGAGCAGTACTTC. Translation: CASSSVAGVNEQYF.

This rearrangement joins TRBV5-8 to TRBJ2-7; 12 bases match TRBD2. The V gene's germline CDR1 is SGHTS and CDR2 YDEGEE. The CDR3 spans 16 residues. Trimming cost V 0 bases and J 4 bases; bases outside gene matches: 5. The CDR3 nucleotides are TGTGCCAGCAGCTTGGCCCGGCTAGCGGGAGGGTACGAGCAGTACTTC. Its translation: CASSLARLAGGYEQYF.

In this sample, this clone turned up a few times. V usage is TRBV30 and J usage is TRBJ2-1, with 7 bases lining up with TRBD1. In germline, CDR1 is GTSNPN, CDR2 SVGIG (reference sequence). The CDR3 consists of 14 residues. J lost 6 bases, V lost 2 bases, and 7 bases had no gene match. The DNA of the CDR3 is TGTGCCTGGAGTAGGGGGCACAGGGGCAATGAGCAGTTCTTC. Amino acids: CAWSRGHRGNEQFF.

CDR3 sequence reads: CASSLLRQGYTF. CDR3 nucleotide sequence: TGTGCCAGCAGTTTATTACGTCAGGGCTACACCTTC. The J gene is TRBJ1-2, the V gene TRBV28; the D is unclear. CDR3 length: 12 residues. Germline V gene data show CDR1 as MDHEN and CDR2 as SYDVKM. Trimming cost V 1 base and J 8 bases, with 8 bases left between them.

CDR3 sequence reads: CASSPDRGRKGNQPQHF. The CDR3 coding sequence is TGTGCCAGCAGCCCGGACAGGGGACGGAAAGGCAATCAGCCCCAGCATTTT. The chain has TRBV7-9 and TRBJ1-5, with 9 bases fitting TRBD1. V was pared by 5 bases and J by 2 bases, with 10 bases of the junction left unmatched. The CDR3 runs to 17 residues. CDR1 and CDR2 (germline): SEHNR, FQNEAQ (reference sequence).

The chain combines TRBV30 with TRBJ2-2; TRBD1 agrees at 10 bases. Germline V lookup: CDR1 GTSNPN, CDR2 SVGIG (reference sequence). Germline trimming cut 4 bases from V and 6 bases from J; bases unmatched to any gene: 2. This CDR3 region has 13 residues. DNA for the CDR3: TGTGCCTGGACGGGGACAGGGGCCGGGGAGCTGTTTTTT. This codes for CAWTGTGAGELFF.

This rearrangement joins TRBV28 to TRBJ1-2; TRBD1 agrees at 8 bases. The J segment lost 1 base and the V segment lost 3 bases, leaving 10 bases of the junction unmatched. This CDR3 is built from 17 residues. Germline V lookup: CDR1 MDHEN, CDR2 SYDVKM. The CDR3 DNA reads TGTGCCAGCAGTTTCTCGGGACAGGCCGGTTTTAACTATGGCTACACCTTC. Its translation is CASSFSGQAGFNYGYTF.

The chain joins TRBV15 to TRBJ2-1, with D tentatively TRBD1 (6 bases). V lost 0 bases to trimming and J lost 6 bases, with 12 bases between them. Germline CDR1 LNHNV, CDR2 YYDKDF (reference sequence). This CDR3 is 15 amino acids long. Here the CDR3 DNA reads TGTGCCACCAGCAGAGAACAGGGTGGGGGCAATGAGCAGTTCTTC. Its translation is CATSREQGGGNEQFF.

The gene calls are TRBV24-1 and TRBJ1-1, with a possible D match to TRBD1 (5 bases). V was pared by 9 bases and J by 8 bases, with 21 bases between. The germline gives CDR1 KGHDR, CDR2 SFDVKD. The CDR3 has 14 residues. CDR3 residues: CATYSYGGCKEAFF. CDR3 bases: TGTGCCACCTACAGCTACGGGGGGTGTAAGGAAGCTTTCTTT.

Comment on this clone: This sample includes further DNA sequences coding for the same CDR3. The chain is built from TRBV5-1 and TRBJ2-1; 12 nucleotides align to TRBD2. Looked up from germline, CDR1 is SGHRS and CDR2 is YFSETQ. J lost 4 bases, V lost 1 base, and 3 bases had no gene match. This CDR3 spans 16 amino acids. This chain's CDR3 is CASSLPGTSGYNEQFF. In DNA form, the CDR3 reads TGCGCCAGCAGCTTGCCCGGGACTAGCGGGTACAATGAGCAGTTCTTC.